These 23 T cell receptor beta chains were sequenced from one sample in a study of blood T cell repertoires in COVID-19. Here immunoSEQ multiplex PCR was the method, and the copy in TCRdb shows in-frame clones only, minus some. The data hold under 300,000 clones, with 75% to 95% observed a single time. Sequencing was performed on PBMCs or T cells enriched from blood (not recorded which). The receptors come from a woman aged 18-29 years who had recovered from COVID-19.

The gene calls are TRBV11-2 and TRBJ2-2; 10 bases fit TRBD2. This CDR3 spans 17 amino acids. V gave up 1 base and J gave up 2 bases; unmatched junction bases: 4. Per germline, CDR1 SGHAT and CDR2 FQNNGV. The CDR3 bases are TGTGCCAGCAGCTTAGGGGCTAGCGGGAGCAACACCGGGGAGCTGTTTTTT. Its translation: CASSLGASGSNTGELFF.

J is TRBJ2-5 and V is TRBV14, with D maybe TRBD2 (6 bases). The ends were cut back, 0 bases at V and 4 bases at J, with 12 bases in the middle. This CDR3 is 15 amino acids long. Germline CDR1 and CDR2: SGHDN and FVKESK. DNA of the CDR3: TGTGCCAGCAGCCAAGACCCACTGGGAGGAGAGACCCAGTACTTC. Translation: CASSQDPLGGETQYF.

This chain links TRBV9 with TRBJ2-1, with D perhaps matching TRBD2 (5 bases). The CDR3 runs 15 residues. Trimming pared 3 bases from V and 0 bases from J, leaving 10 bases between. Germline CDR1 reads SGDLS; CDR2 reads YYNGEE. CDR3: CASSALAGSYNEQFF. The CDR3 coding sequence is TGTGCCAGCAGCGCCCTAGCAGGCTCCTACAATGAGCAGTTCTTC.

This chain links TRBV11-3 with TRBJ2-3, with 11 bases matching TRBD1. Per germline, CDR1 SGHNT and CDR2 YENEEA. The CDR3 runs to 18 residues. V shed 4 bases and J 1 base; nucleotides not matched to a gene: 10. CDR3 DNA sequence: TGTGCCAGCAGCTCCCGGACAGGGGGCCCCCAGGGCACAGATACGCAGTATTTT. Protein product: CASSSRTGGPQGTDTQYF.

This CDR3 is CASSSSLAKNIQYF. CDR3 in DNA: TGTGCCAGCAGTTCGAGTTTAGCCAAAAACATTCAGTACTTC. The chain is built from TRBV27 and TRBJ2-4; D gene unclear. V lost 4 bases to trimming and J lost 0 bases, with 7 bases between them. The germline CDR1 and CDR2 sequences are MNHEY and SMNVEV (reference sequence). There are 14 residues in the CDR3.

The CDR3 spells CASSPDSSYTEAFF. CDR3 bases: TGTGCCAGCTCACCCGACAGCTCCTACACTGAAGCTTTCTTT. This sequence joins TRBV18 and TRBJ1-1; possibly TRBD1 for D (5 bases). The CDR3 is 14 amino acids. V was clipped by 3 bases and J by 3 bases, with 11 bases between them. Germline lookup yields CDR1 KGHSH and CDR2 LQKENI. Complete variable domain (other parts from reference TRBV18 and TRBJ1-1): NAGVMQNPRHLVRRRGQEARLRCSPMKGHSHVYWYRQLPEEGLKFMVYLQKENIIDESGMPKERFSAEFPKEGPSILRIQQVVRGDSAAYFCASSPDSSYTEAFFGQGTRLTVV.

As DNA, the CDR3 is TGTGCCAGCAGACCAATTTGGACAGGGAATTCACCCCTCCACTTT. This codes for CASRPIWTGNSPLHF. J is TRBJ1-6 and V is TRBV11-2; 8 nucleotides align to TRBD1. The CDR3 loop spans 15 amino acids. The J segment lost 7 bases and the V segment lost 6 bases, leaving 8 bases of the junction unmatched. Germline loops: CDR1 SGHAT, CDR2 FQNNGV.

The rearrangement links TRBV3-1 (or the pseudogene TRBV3-2) to TRBJ1-3; D is unresolved. V was cut by 3 bases and J by 2 bases, with 26 bases left in between. Germline V lookup: CDR1 LGHDT, CDR2 YNNKEL (reference sequence). The CDR3 consists of 20 residues. CDR3 in amino acids: CASSHDYGTGPGSAGNTIYF. The CDR3 DNA is TGTGCCAGCAGCCATGATTATGGTACCGGGCCGGGGTCGGCTGGAAACACCATATATTTT.

The chain employs TRBV12-5 and TRBJ2-3; 7 nucleotides line up with TRBD2. The CDR3 totals 15 residues. Per the germline V gene, CDR1 is LGHNT and CDR2 is FRNRAP. J was trimmed by 5 bases and V by 3 bases; bases with no gene match: 8. The chain's CDR3 is CASGFGRGRIDTQYF. CDR3 nucleotide sequence: TGTGCTAGTGGTTTTGGGCGGGGGAGGATAGATACGCAGTATTTT.

The V and J genes are TRBV19 and TRBJ1-2; TRBD1 matches at 10 bases. The J segment lost 4 bases and the V segment lost 7 bases, leaving 9 bases of the junction unmatched. The length of the CDR3 is 15 residues. CDR1 is LNHDA and CDR2 is SQIVND in the germline V gene (reference sequence). CDR3 region: CASKWARDRGYGYTF. The CDR3 bases are TGTGCCAGTAAATGGGCGCGGGACAGGGGCTATGGCTACACCTTC. The whole variable domain, remainder taken from reference TRBV19 and TRBJ1-2, is DGGITQSPKYLFRKEGQNVTLSCEQNLNHDAMYWYRQDPGQGLRLIYYSQIVNDFQKGDIAEGYSVSREKKESFPLTVTSAQKNPTAFYLCASKWARDRGYGYTFGSGTRLTVV.

The V and J genes are TRBV19 and TRBJ1-6; D unresolved. Trimming removed 6 bases at V and 10 bases at J, with 16 bases between. This CDR3 contains 14 residues. The germline gives CDR1 LNHDA, CDR2 SQIVND (reference sequence). CDR3 region: CASRLDGYESPLHF. Written as DNA, the CDR3 is TGTGCCAGTAGGCTCGACGGGTATGAGTCACCCCTCCACTTT.

The rearrangement uses TRBV5-8 and TRBJ2-1; possible D gene TRBD1, 5 bases. Trimming took 0 bases from V and 4 from J, leaving 8 bases between them. The CDR3 consists of 14 residues. Germline CDR1 reads SGHTS; CDR2 reads YDEGEE. DNA for the CDR3: TGTGCCAGCAGCTTGGATGGGGCGTACAATGAGCAGTTCTTC. As protein: CASSLDGAYNEQFF.

DNA of the CDR3: TGTGCCAGCAGTTACGGGTTCGGGACTGGAGATGAAAAACTGTTTTTT. Translating it yields CASSYGFGTGDEKLFF. This chain links TRBV6-2 or TRBV6-3 with TRBJ1-4, with D possibly being TRBD1 (5 bases). V was clipped by 2 bases and J by 6 bases, with 16 bases between them. The CDR3 covers 16 residues. Germline lookup yields CDR1 MNHEY and CDR2 SVGEGT.

The chain couples TRBV5-4 to TRBJ1-2; D unresolved. This CDR3 is 15 amino acids long. V was trimmed by 4 bases and J by 5 bases, leaving 18 bases between them. Germline V CDR1 and CDR2: SGHNT, YYREEE (reference sequence). CDR3 sequence reads: CASSLEVFPKYGYTF. Written as DNA, the CDR3 is TGTGCCAGCAGCCTAGAGGTGTTCCCCAAATATGGCTACACCTTC.

The chain uses TRBV6-4 and TRBJ1-1, with D tentatively TRBD1 (6 bases). Trimming cost V 6 bases and J 0 bases, with 14 bases left between them. This CDR3 contains 15 residues. Germline-derived CDR1 and CDR2 are MRHNA and SNTAGT. This chain's CDR3 is CASRGAQGLNTEAFF. The CDR3 bases are TGTGCCAGCAGGGGGGCTCAGGGGTTGAACACTGAAGCTTTCTTT.

This clone was picked up a small number of times. J is TRBJ2-1 and V is TRBV9; the D gene is possibly TRBD2 (5 bases). Germline loops: CDR1 SGDLS, CDR2 YYNGEE. The CDR3 covers 16 residues. The V gene lost 3 bases and the J gene lost 3 bases, with 16 bases spanning the gap. Here the CDR3 reads CASSETPAGGYNEQFF. CDR3 nucleotides: TGTGCCAGCAGCGAGACCCCGGCGGGCGGCTACAATGAGCAGTTCTTC. Drawing the rest from reference TRBV9 and TRBJ2-1, the complete variable domain is DSGVTQTPKHLITATGQRVTLRCSPRSGDLSVYWYQQSLDQGLQFLIQYYNGEERAKGNILERFSAQQFPDLHSELNLSSLELGDSALYFCASSETPAGGYNEQFFGPGTRLTVL.

The chain joins TRBV7-9 to TRBJ2-5, with 8 bases matching TRBD2. This CDR3 contains 16 residues. Trimming cost V 3 bases and J 2 bases; bases outside gene matches: 8. Germline V gives CDR1 SEHNR, CDR2 FQNEAQ (reference sequence). The CDR3 here is CASSFIQAGGQETQYF. DNA for the CDR3: TGTGCCAGCAGCTTTATCCAGGCGGGGGGACAAGAGACCCAGTACTTC.

A single count supports this clone. The chain joins TRBV11-2 to TRBJ2-7; D is undetermined. V lost 5 bases and J lost 2, with 16 bases in between. This CDR3 has 15 amino acids. Germline V gives CDR1 SGHAT, CDR2 FQNNGV. The CDR3 DNA is TGTGCCAGCAGCAGGTCGGGTTCCTCTCCCTACGAGCAGTACTTC. As protein: CASSRSGSSPYEQYF.

The gene calls are TRBV9 and TRBJ1-1, with D possibly being TRBD1 (5 bases). The germline CDR1 and CDR2 sequences are SGDLS and YYNGEE. The V end lost 0 bases, the J end lost 3 bases, and 12 bases lay between the germline ends. The CDR3 loop spans 15 amino acids. CDR3 residues: CASSVEAGGYTEAFF. In nucleotides, the CDR3 is TGTGCCAGCAGCGTAGAGGCGGGGGGTTACACTGAAGCTTTCTTT.

The V and J genes are TRBV4-3 and TRBJ2-7; 7 nucleotides match TRBD1. This CDR3 is 17 amino acids long. Losses at the gene ends were 2 bases for V and 7 bases for J; bases not matched to a gene: 17. Per the germline V gene, CDR1 is LGHNA and CDR2 is YSLEER. CDR3 amino acids: CASSQSITGTEMGEQYF. The CDR3, as DNA: TGCGCCAGCAGCCAAAGTATTACCGGGACAGAAATGGGGGAGCAGTACTTC.

On this clone: At one end, the junction sequence differs from germline, possibly due to a read error. The rearrangement links TRBV18 to TRBJ2-7; D uncertain. Germline V CDR1 and CDR2: KGHSH, LQKENI. The CDR3 is 12 residues long. As DNA, the CDR3 is TGTGCCAGCTCATCACCCACCTACGAGCAGTACTTC. Its translation is CASSSPTYEQYF.

The chain recombines TRBV12-3 or TRBV12-4 with TRBJ2-6; D gene ambiguous. V gave up 10 bases and J gave up 0 bases, with 7 bases separating them. The CDR3 extends over 13 amino acids. DNA for the CDR3: TGTGCCATCTCAGTCTCTGGGGCCAACGTCCTGACTTTC. Translating gives CAISVSGANVLTF.

The chain recombines TRBV11-2 with TRBJ2-1; tentatively, D is TRBD2 (5 bases). The CDR3 contains 11 residues. The germline V gene encodes CDR1 SGHAT and CDR2 FQNNGV. Trimming removed 10 bases at V and 3 bases at J, with 7 bases between. As DNA, the CDR3 is TGTGCCACCGACTACTACAATGAGCAGTTCTTC. It codes for CATDYYNEQFF.